The rows below give T cell receptor beta chains drawn from one sample of a study of human T cells and chemical hapten exposure. TCRdb re-analysed the RACE reads in MiXCR, keeping a single row per CDR3 protein. This table has around 99,000 distinct CDR3 sequences, 9.5% to 11% appearing once. The source material was whole blood, sampled in connection with sensitization to the hapten diphenylcyclopropenone (DPC). These receptor sequences come from a man aged 40-50 years with alopecia areata. Some clones in this sample may be carry-over from other donors' samples. The CDR3 runs from the conserved cysteine through the conserved F or W. Each record gives: V gene, clone size, J gene, D gene, CDR3 DNA, CDR3 protein. A D gene is named only where the DNA matches it firmly. Clone size is shown for a subset of rows, as once, few, many or a class of expanded clone.

V gene: TRBV27
clone size: few
J gene: TRBJ2-1
D gene: NA
CDR3 DNA: TGTGCCAGCAGTTTCACCTTTGATGAGCAGTTCTTC
CDR3 protein: CASSFTFDEQFF

V gene: TRBV11-2
clone size: many
J gene: TRBJ2-3
D gene: NA
CDR3 DNA: TGTGCCAGCAGCCCAGGACAGACTTCGCGGTATTTT
CDR3 protein: CASSPGQTSRYF

V gene: TRBV29-1
clone size: NA
J gene: TRBJ1-2
D gene: TRBD1
CDR3 DNA: TGCAGCGTCGGAGGGACAGCCTACACCTTC
CDR3 protein: CSVGGTAYTF

V gene: TRBV7-2
clone size: many
J gene: TRBJ2-1
D gene: NA
CDR3 DNA: TGTGCCAGCAGCTTCCTTGAGGGAGCCTACAATGAGCAGTTCTTC
CDR3 protein: CASSFLEGAYNEQFF

V gene: TRBV3-1
clone size: many
J gene: TRBJ2-7
D gene: NA
CDR3 DNA: TGTGCCAGCAGCTGGAGTTCGAGGGAGCAGTACTTC
CDR3 protein: CASSWSSREQYF

V gene: TRBV6-6
clone size: NA
J gene: TRBJ2-5
D gene: NA
CDR3 DNA: TGTGCCAGCAGGGGGAGATACCAAGAGACCCAGTACTTC
CDR3 protein: CASRGRYQETQYF

V gene: TRBV13
clone size: once
J gene: TRBJ2-3
D gene: TRBD2
CDR3 DNA: TGTGCCAGCAGCCCGCCGGGAGGCGCAGATACGCAGTATTTT
CDR3 protein: CASSPPGGADTQYF

V gene: TRBV27
clone size: NA
J gene: TRBJ2-5
D gene: TRBD1
CDR3 DNA: TGTGCCAGCAGTTTGACAGGGGAAGAGACCCAGTACTTC
CDR3 protein: CASSLTGEETQYF

V gene: TRBV3-1
clone size: many
J gene: TRBJ1-5
D gene: TRBD1
CDR3 DNA: TGTGCCAGCAGCCAAGGAGGACAGGGGGCTTATCAGCCCCAGCATTTT
CDR3 protein: CASSQGGQGAYQPQHF

V gene: TRBV20-1
clone size: NA
J gene: TRBJ2-1
D gene: TRBD2
CDR3 DNA: TGCAGTGCTAGTGGGGGACTAGCGGGACTCAATGAGCAGTTCTTC
CDR3 protein: CSASGGLAGLNEQFF

V gene: TRBV20-1
clone size: NA
J gene: TRBJ2-2
D gene: NA
CDR3 DNA: TGCAGTGCTATAAGCGGGCCGAACACCGGGGAGCTGTTTTTT
CDR3 protein: CSAISGPNTGELFF

V gene: TRBV6-4
clone size: NA
J gene: TRBJ2-2
D gene: NA
CDR3 DNA: TGTGCCAGCAGTGGTGACGGGATGGCCCCCGGGGAGCTGTTTTTT
CDR3 protein: CASSGDGMAPGELFF

V gene: TRBV12-3/TRBV12-4
clone size: many
J gene: TRBJ1-1
D gene: NA
CDR3 DNA: TGTGCCATCATTAACAGAGTCGAGAGGGCTTTCTTT
CDR3 protein: CAIINRVERAFF

V gene: TRBV5-4
clone size: few
J gene: TRBJ2-7
D gene: TRBD2
CDR3 DNA: TGTGCCAGCAGACGAGCGGGAGGGCCTAGGGAGCAGTACTTC
CDR3 protein: CASRRAGGPREQYF

V gene: TRBV18
clone size: NA
J gene: TRBJ2-7
D gene: TRBD2
CDR3 DNA: TGTGCCAGCTCCGAGACTAGCGCAAGCTCCTACGAGCAGTACTTC
CDR3 protein: CASSETSASSYEQYF

V gene: TRBV5-1
clone size: NA
J gene: TRBJ2-3
D gene: NA
CDR3 DNA: TGCGCCAGCAGCGTTACAGGGACGAGGGCAGATACGCAGTATTTT
CDR3 protein: CASSVTGTRADTQYF

V gene: TRBV5-1
clone size: many
J gene: TRBJ1-1
D gene: TRBD1
CDR3 DNA: TGCGCCAGCAGCTCTAAGGGACAGCTCAACACTGAAGCTTTCTTT
CDR3 protein: CASSSKGQLNTEAFF

V gene: TRBV6-2/TRBV6-3
clone size: few
J gene: TRBJ2-1
D gene: TRBD2
CDR3 DNA: TGTGCCAGCAGTTCCTCAGTTGGCGGGAGACACAATGAGCAGTTCTTC
CDR3 protein: CASSSSVGGRHNEQFF

V gene: TRBV29-1
clone size: few
J gene: TRBJ2-1
D gene: NA
CDR3 DNA: TGCAGCGTACCCCTGACTAGCTCCTACAATGAGCAGTTCTTC
CDR3 protein: CSVPLTSSYNEQFF

V gene: TRBV27
clone size: few
J gene: TRBJ2-2
D gene: NA
CDR3 DNA: TGTGCCAGCAGCTCACCGCTGGGGACAAGTACCGGGGAGCTGTTTTTT
CDR3 protein: CASSSPLGTSTGELFF

V gene: TRBV11-3
clone size: few
J gene: TRBJ2-1
D gene: NA
CDR3 DNA: TGTGCCAGCAGCAAACCCGGAAATGAGCAGTTCTTC
CDR3 protein: CASSKPGNEQFF

V gene: TRBV6-2/TRBV6-3
clone size: few
J gene: TRBJ2-1
D gene: NA
CDR3 DNA: TGTGCCGGAGGATTTGGGACAATCTATGAGCAGTTCTTC
CDR3 protein: CAGGFGTIYEQFF

V gene: TRBV6-2/TRBV6-3
clone size: few
J gene: TRBJ1-2
D gene: NA
CDR3 DNA: TGTGCCAGCAGTAATAATGCGACACCAAGGCCTTTGAACTATGGCTACACCTTC
CDR3 protein: CASSNNATPRPLNYGYTF

V gene: TRBV12-3/TRBV12-4
clone size: NA
J gene: TRBJ2-3
D gene: TRBD1
CDR3 DNA: TGTGCCAGCAGTCCGCAGGGACAGCGAGGCCCAGATACGCAGTATTTT
CDR3 protein: CASSPQGQRGPDTQYF

V gene: TRBV29-1
clone size: many
J gene: TRBJ1-2
D gene: NA
CDR3 DNA: TGCAGCGTTATCATTGGACAGCATGGCTACACCTTC
CDR3 protein: CSVIIGQHGYTF

V gene: TRBV19
clone size: many
J gene: TRBJ1-2
D gene: TRBD1
CDR3 DNA: TGTGCCAGTAGTCGGGACAGAGGCTATGGCTACACCTTC
CDR3 protein: CASSRDRGYGYTF

V gene: TRBV27
clone size: NA
J gene: TRBJ2-6
D gene: NA
CDR3 DNA: TGTGCCAGCAGTTCCGTGGGGTCTGGGGCCAACGTCCTGACTTTC
CDR3 protein: CASSSVGSGANVLTF

V gene: TRBV12-3/TRBV12-4
clone size: NA
J gene: TRBJ1-6
D gene: TRBD1
CDR3 DNA: TGTGCCAGCAGGGTAACAGGGGTAGGTTCACCCCTCAACTTT
CDR3 protein: CASRVTGVGSPLNF

V gene: TRBV7-2
clone size: NA
J gene: TRBJ2-3
D gene: NA
CDR3 DNA: TGTGCCAGCAGCATAGTGGCGAGCGGAACTAGCACAGATACGCAGTATTTT
CDR3 protein: CASSIVASGTSTDTQYF

V gene: TRBV5-5
clone size: many
J gene: TRBJ1-6
D gene: TRBD1
CDR3 DNA: TGTGCCAGCAGCTTGGGTGCCGGTTTGGACAGGGAGTTTCACTTT
CDR3 protein: CASSLGAGLDREFHF

V gene: TRBV20-1
clone size: few
J gene: TRBJ2-2
D gene: NA
CDR3 DNA: TGCAGTTATCTCGCCCGTTGGGGCACCGGGGAGCTGTTTTTT
CDR3 protein: CSYLARWGTGELFF

V gene: TRBV7-2
clone size: NA
J gene: TRBJ2-3
D gene: TRBD1
CDR3 DNA: TGTGCCAGCAATGAGGACAGGTCGAATACGCAGTATTTT
CDR3 protein: CASNEDRSNTQYF

V gene: TRBV11-1
clone size: few
J gene: TRBJ2-4
D gene: NA
CDR3 DNA: TGTGCCAGCAGCTTAGTGGCTGGGGACGGCATTCAGTACTTC
CDR3 protein: CASSLVAGDGIQYF

V gene: TRBV20-1
clone size: many
J gene: TRBJ1-1
D gene: TRBD1
CDR3 DNA: TGCAGTGCTAGAGGCATGACAGGGGACGTTGAAGCTTTCTTT
CDR3 protein: CSARGMTGDVEAFF

V gene: TRBV24-1
clone size: many
J gene: TRBJ1-5
D gene: NA
CDR3 DNA: TGTGCCACCAGTGGGGGAGGGAATCAGCCCCAGCATTTT
CDR3 protein: CATSGGGNQPQHF

V gene: TRBV6-5
clone size: NA
J gene: TRBJ2-3
D gene: NA
CDR3 DNA: TGTGCCAGCAGTTACCGAGAGGGAGGAGGGACGCAGTATTTT
CDR3 protein: CASSYREGGGTQYF

V gene: TRBV28
clone size: NA
J gene: TRBJ2-3
D gene: NA
CDR3 DNA: TGTGCCAGCAGTTTTAGGTTAGACCCCACAGATACGCAGTATTTT
CDR3 protein: CASSFRLDPTDTQYF

V gene: TRBV29-1
clone size: few
J gene: TRBJ1-5
D gene: NA
CDR3 DNA: TGCAGCGTTGTCCTCGACAATCAGCCCCAGCATTTT
CDR3 protein: CSVVLDNQPQHF

V gene: TRBV20-1
clone size: few
J gene: TRBJ2-5
D gene: NA
CDR3 DNA: TGCAGTGCTAGATTCCCTCAAGAGACCCAGTACTTC
CDR3 protein: CSARFPQETQYF

V gene: TRBV1
clone size: NA
J gene: TRBJ2-1
D gene: NA
CDR3 DNA: TGCACCAGCAGCCAAGATCTTCCAGCGGGAATCGAGGATGAGCAGTTCTTC
CDR3 protein: CTSSQDLPAGIEDEQFF

V gene: TRBV28
clone size: few
J gene: TRBJ2-1
D gene: TRBD1
CDR3 DNA: TGTGCCAGCAGTTCCCCCCGGGACAGGGGCTCCTACAATGAGCAGTTCTTC
CDR3 protein: CASSSPRDRGSYNEQFF

V gene: TRBV6-1
clone size: many
J gene: TRBJ2-7
D gene: TRBD2
CDR3 DNA: TGTGCCAGCAGTCTAGCGGGAGACGGTAGATACGAGCAGTACTTC
CDR3 protein: CASSLAGDGRYEQYF

V gene: TRBV19
clone size: NA
J gene: TRBJ1-2
D gene: NA
CDR3 DNA: TGTGCCAGTAGTCCTGGCCGGGGAAATGGCTACACCTTC
CDR3 protein: CASSPGRGNGYTF

V gene: TRBV7-9
clone size: few
J gene: TRBJ2-1
D gene: NA
CDR3 DNA: TGTGCCAGCAGCTTCTCGACAGAGAATGAGCAGTTCTTC
CDR3 protein: CASSFSTENEQFF

V gene: TRBV14
clone size: many
J gene: TRBJ1-2
D gene: NA
CDR3 DNA: TGTGCCAGCAGCCAAGATAGGGGAGGGACGACTAACTATGGCTACACCTTC
CDR3 protein: CASSQDRGGTTNYGYTF